Listed here are 30 T cell receptor beta chains from one sample, sequenced in a study of OX40 agonist ivuxolimab in advanced cancers. Assay: immunoSEQ multiplex PCR; the TCRdb copy retains only in-frame clones and omits some. The data show 80,000 to 95,000 clones, about 88% seen once. The specimen was CD4+ or CD8+ T cells sorted from blood, collected in a trial of the OX40 agonist ivuxolimab. All receptors come from an adult with an advanced solid tumor such as melanoma, head and neck, liver or kidney cancer.

This clone was counted a few times. Written as DNA, the CDR3 is TGTGCCAGCAGCGTAGGTGAAGGGCTCAGCTCCTATAATTCACCCCTCCACTTT. It codes for CASSVGEGLSSYNSPLHF. This chain connects TRBV9 to TRBJ1-6, with D unresolved. Between the trimmed V and J ends, which lost 0 bases and 0 bases, there was a span of 13 bases. CDR3 length: 18 residues. Germline V gives CDR1 SGDLS, CDR2 YYNGEE.

This chain links TRBV5-4 with TRBJ2-3, with TRBD1 identical over 7 bases. The CDR3 is 15 amino acids. Unmatched junction bases numbered 6, after V lost 0 bases and J lost 5 bases. Germline lookup yields CDR1 SGHNT and CDR2 YYREEE (reference sequence). DNA for the CDR3: TGTGCCAGCAGCTTGGCGGCAGGGGGTGGAGATACGCAGTATTTT. Translation gives CASSLAAGGGDTQYF.

This chain connects TRBV9 to TRBJ2-5, with 8 bases lining up with TRBD2. Germline CDR1 is SGDLS and CDR2 is YYNGEE. V shed 4 bases, J shed 5 bases, and the junction held 7 bases outside the gene matches. The CDR3 extends over 14 amino acids. CDR3 residues: CASSPRGAPETQYF. The CDR3 DNA reads TGTGCCAGCAGCCCGCGGGGGGCCCCCGAGACCCAGTACTTC.

This rearrangement joins TRBV28 to TRBJ2-5; the match to TRBD1 covers 9 bases. The tail of the sequence fits TRBJ2-7 better, so the J call may be wrong. The length of the CDR3 is 15 residues. Germline V gives CDR1 MDHEN, CDR2 SYDVKM. CDR3 loop: CASSLNRGRGFEQYF. The CDR3 DNA reads as TGTGCCAGCAGTCTGAACAGGGGGCGCGGATTCGAGCAGTACTTC.

The chain couples TRBV28 to TRBJ1-5; 11 nucleotides agree with TRBD1. Germline assignment: CDR1 MDHEN and CDR2 SYDVKM. V was clipped by 6 bases and J by 7 bases; unmatched bases: 11. The CDR3 covers 16 residues. The CDR3 nucleotides are TGTGCCAGCAGATCGAACCCGGGACAGGGGGTCCAGCCCCAGCATTTT. Encoded protein: CASRSNPGQGVQPQHF.

This clone was seen just once. This chain connects TRBV7-9 to TRBJ1-5; D unresolved. CDR3 length: 14 amino acids. Looked up from germline, CDR1 is SEHNR and CDR2 is FQNEAQ (reference sequence). V lost 6 bases to trimming and J lost 9 bases, with 18 bases between them. The CDR3 coding sequence is TGTGCCAGCAGTCCCCAGGCACGGGGAGGGCCCCAGCATTTT. Amino acids: CASSPQARGGPQHF.

The chain is built from TRBV28 and TRBJ1-5; 11 bases map to TRBD1. Germline-derived CDR1 and CDR2 are MDHEN and SYDVKM. V dropped 5 bases and J dropped 6; count of bases not matched to a gene: 9. The CDR3 consists of 16 residues. The CDR3 reads CASSPSDRGRGQPQHF. As DNA, the CDR3 is TGTGCCAGCAGTCCATCGGACAGGGGGCGAGGTCAGCCCCAGCATTTT. The variable domain in full, completed from reference TRBV28 and TRBJ1-5, reads DVKVTQSSRYLVKRTGEKVFLECVQDMDHENMFWYRQDPGLGLRLIYFSYDVKMKEKGDIPEGYSVSREKKERFSLILESASTNQTSMYLCASSPSDRGRGQPQHFGDGTRLSIL.

The chain carries TRBV28 and TRBJ1-2; D perhaps matches TRBD1 (6 bases). Germline V gene sequence: CDR1 MDHEN, CDR2 SYDVKM. V was clipped by 6 bases and J by 4 bases, with 12 bases between them. The CDR3 covers 13 residues. CDR3 protein: CASRVQGPYGYTF. In DNA form, the CDR3 reads TGTGCCAGCAGGGTACAGGGACCCTATGGCTACACCTTC.

The chain couples TRBV25-1 to TRBJ1-2; D uncertain. Trimming removed 7 bases from V and 6 bases from J, with 15 bases in between. Per germline, CDR1 MGHDK and CDR2 SYGVNS. CDR3 length: 13 amino acids. The CDR3 reads CASKFQKENGYTF. Written as DNA, the CDR3 is TGTGCCAGCAAGTTCCAGAAAGAGAATGGCTACACCTTC.

The CDR3 DNA follows: TGTGCCAGCAGTGATGGGGCTTACAGCCAAGGATCCTACAATGAGCAGTTCTTC. It encodes CASSDGAYSQGSYNEQFF. The genes are TRBV6-1 and TRBJ2-1; tentatively, D is TRBD1 (5 bases). The germline gives CDR1 MNHNS, CDR2 SASEGT. The CDR3 runs 18 residues. The V end was cut by 3 bases, the J end by 1 base, with 19 bases between.

V gene TRBV19 combines with J gene TRBJ2-5; 8 bases fit TRBD2. In germline, CDR1 is LNHDA, CDR2 SQIVND (reference sequence). This CDR3 has 15 residues. V lost 3 bases and J lost 4; bases outside the gene matches: 7. The CDR3, as DNA: TGTGCCAGTAGTATGGCGGGGGGTCGGCGAGAGACCCAGTACTTC. Translated, it gives CASSMAGGRRETQYF.

The V and J genes are TRBV29-1 and TRBJ2-7; D call uncertain. The CDR3 extends over 14 amino acids. CDR1 is SQVTM and CDR2 is ANQGSEA in the germline V gene. The CDR3 bases are TGCAGTGTTACTCCAAAGCTACAATCCGACGAGCAGTACTTC. It specifies CSVTPKLQSDEQYF.

V and J are TRBV7-3 and TRBJ2-3; 7 bases map to TRBD2. There are 14 residues in the CDR3. The V gene's germline CDR1 is SGHTA and CDR2 FQGTGA. V lost 5 bases and J lost 6; bases outside the gene matches: 8. CDR3 bases: TGTGCCAGCAGCCAAGGACTAGTCGGCGATACGCAGTATTTT. It yields the protein CASSQGLVGDTQYF.

The V gene is TRBV6-5, the J gene TRBJ2-7; D unclear. Germline-derived CDR1 and CDR2 are MNHEY and SVGAGI. The CDR3 sequence is 15 residues long. Trimming removed 5 bases from V and 3 bases from J, with 17 bases in between. The CDR3 sequence is CASSPDRLIDYEQYF. The DNA of the CDR3 is TGTGCCAGCAGTCCAGACCGCCTTATCGACTACGAGCAGTACTTC.

The rearrangement uses TRBV11-2 and TRBJ1-2; D call uncertain. The CDR3 runs 15 residues. Trimming left V 4 bases short and J 4 bases short, with 16 bases between. Germline V gene sequence: CDR1 SGHAT, CDR2 FQNNGV. CDR3 sequence reads: CASSSRDRGIYGYTF. The CDR3 nucleotides are TGTGCCAGCAGCTCCAGAGATCGGGGAATCTATGGCTACACCTTC.

The chain links TRBV19 to TRBJ2-7; 11 bases are a match to TRBD1. The germline V gene encodes CDR1 LNHDA and CDR2 SQIVND (reference sequence). The CDR3 extends over 14 amino acids. The trim removed 5 bases at V and 2 bases at J, leaving 2 bases unmatched. The CDR3 DNA sequence: TGTGCCAGTAGTCGGACAGGGGGCCCCTACGAGCAGTACTTC. Encoded protein: CASSRTGGPYEQYF.

This chain links TRBV19 with TRBJ1-2; a possible D gene is TRBD1 (5 bases). The CDR3 loop spans 15 amino acids. Germline V gives CDR1 LNHDA, CDR2 SQIVND (reference sequence). Trimming left V 4 bases short and J 7 bases short, with 19 bases between. The CDR3 loop reads CASSTQEGPFGGYTF. CDR3 nucleotides: TGTGCCAGTAGTACACAGGAAGGGCCCTTCGGTGGCTACACCTTC.

The gene calls are TRBV18 and TRBJ1-1; TRBD1 matches at 9 bases. The CDR3 loop spans 16 amino acids. Per the germline V gene, CDR1 is KGHSH and CDR2 is LQKENI. V gave up 2 bases and J gave up 3 bases; unmatched junction bases: 7. In nucleotides, the CDR3 is TGTGCCAGCTCACCAGGGAGCCGGGACAGGGACACTGAAGCTTTCTTT. It translates to CASSPGSRDRDTEAFF. Full variable domain (remainder filled in from reference TRBV18 and TRBJ1-1): NAGVMQNPRHLVRRRGQEARLRCSPMKGHSHVYWYRQLPEEGLKFMVYLQKENIIDESGMPKERFSAEFPKEGPSILRIQQVVRGDSAAYFCASSPGSRDRDTEAFFGQGTRLTVV.

Regarding this clone: A read error may account for a junction end that differs from germline. The J gene is TRBJ1-5, the V gene TRBV7-2; D is unclear. From germline, CDR1 is SGHTA and CDR2 FQGNSA. The CDR3 spans 14 residues. The CDR3 DNA follows: TGTGCCAGCCGCTTGATAGCAGGCAATCAGCCCCAGCATTTT. This gives the protein CASRLIAGNQPQHF.

The chain carries TRBV7-2 and TRBJ2-7; D gene uncertain. This CDR3 spans 15 amino acids. Germline V gene data show CDR1 as SGHTA and CDR2 as FQGNSA. Trimming cost V 5 bases and J 9 bases, with 23 bases left between them. Here the CDR3 DNA reads TGTGCCAGCAGCAGTGGGAATACCGCTCTTCAAGGGCAGTACTTC. Its protein product is CASSSGNTALQGQYF.

This chain joins TRBV29-1 and TRBJ2-1; the D gene is possibly TRBD1 (5 bases). Germline V gives CDR1 SQVTM, CDR2 ANQGSEA. The V end was cut by 6 bases, the J end by 4 bases, with 13 bases between. The CDR3 runs to 13 residues. The CDR3 loop reads CSVADDSYNEQFF. CDR3 sequence (DNA): TGCAGCGTCGCCGATGACAGTTACAATGAGCAGTTCTTC.

This rearrangement joins TRBV18 to TRBJ2-7; D may be TRBD1 (5 bases). With 3 bases removed from V and 5 bases from J, the gap between germline ends came to 14 bases. Germline CDR1 reads KGHSH; CDR2 reads LQKENI. The CDR3 sequence is 14 residues long. CDR3 in amino acids: CASSPWQGSDEQYF. CDR3 nucleotides: TGTGCCAGCTCACCTTGGCAGGGTTCGGACGAGCAGTACTTC.

The chain carries TRBV2 and TRBJ2-7; D may be TRBD1 (5 bases). The V end was cut by 7 bases, the J end by 2 bases, with 12 bases between. The CDR3 is 13 amino acids. Per germline, CDR1 SNHLY and CDR2 FYNNEI. The chain's CDR3 is CASTGQGAYEQYF. In nucleotides, the CDR3 is TGTGCCAGCACCGGGCAAGGGGCCTACGAGCAGTACTTC.

The V call is TRBV11-1, the J call TRBJ1-1; D not resolved. The CDR3 runs to 14 residues. With 1 base removed from V and 1 base from J, the gap between germline ends came to 7 bases. In germline, CDR1 is SGHAT, CDR2 FQDESV (reference sequence). CDR3 sequence (DNA): TGTGCCAGCAGCTTAGTTGGCGGGAACACTGAAGCTTTCTTT. Translating gives CASSLVGGNTEAFF.

The CDR3: CASSPADTDSGNTIYF. The DNA for the CDR3 is TGTGCCAGCTCACCAGCGGACACGGACTCTGGAAACACCATATATTTT. This chain connects TRBV18 to TRBJ1-3; D is perhaps TRBD1 (5 bases). With 2 bases removed from V and 0 bases from J, the gap between germline ends came to 11 bases. Germline CDR1 and CDR2: KGHSH and LQKENI. The CDR3 consists of 16 residues.

J is TRBJ1-3 and V is TRBV28, with 9 bases matching TRBD1. Trimming took 5 bases from V and 0 from J; bases not matched to a gene: 17. CDR1 and CDR2 from the germline V gene are MDHEN and SYDVKM. The CDR3 loop spans 20 amino acids. The CDR3 here is CASSVGLRTGASSSGNTIYF. CDR3 bases: TGTGCCAGCAGTGTAGGACTCCGGACAGGGGCTTCATCCTCTGGAAACACCATATATTTT.

This chain connects TRBV5-1 to TRBJ2-1; 10 bases are shared with TRBD2. V lost 4 bases and J lost 8; bases outside the gene matches: 9. The CDR3 has 15 amino acids. Germline-derived CDR1 and CDR2 are SGHRS and YFSETQ. Here the CDR3 reads CASSQAGTSAYEQFF. The CDR3 DNA is TGCGCCAGCAGCCAAGCCGGGACTAGCGCGTATGAGCAGTTCTTC.

The chain links TRBV7-9 to TRBJ2-3; 12 bases line up with TRBD2. The CDR3 contains 16 residues. Germline V lookup: CDR1 SEHNR, CDR2 FQNEAQ (reference sequence). V lost 5 bases, J lost 3 bases, and 6 bases stayed unmatched. The CDR3 DNA reads as TGTGCCAGCAGCGAACTAGCGGGGGGCAAAACAGATACGCAGTATTTT. Protein product: CASSELAGGKTDTQYF.

The CDR3 DNA follows: TGTGCCAGCAGCCCCCGTGGGACAGGGACGAGCTACGAGCAGTACTTC. It translates to CASSPRGTGTSYEQYF. This chain links TRBV5-4 with TRBJ2-7, with TRBD1 matching 9 bases. Germline V CDR1 and CDR2: SGHNT, YYREEE (reference sequence). Trimming removed 4 bases from V and 3 bases from J; junction bases left unmatched: 11. This CDR3 is 16 amino acids long.

The V gene is TRBV27, the J gene TRBJ2-3, with D perhaps matching TRBD2 (6 bases). The germline V gene encodes CDR1 MNHEY and CDR2 SMNVEV (reference sequence). The V end was cut by 1 base, the J end by 5 bases, with 13 bases between. The CDR3 has 15 amino acids. CDR3 loop: CASSLYMGEEDTQYF. CDR3 DNA: TGTGCCAGCAGTTTATATATGGGGGAGGAAGATACGCAGTATTTT.